The present T cell receptor (beta chain) was sequenced within a study of T cells after yellow fever vaccination. Study conclusions and caveats: One caveat is that FACS-sorted repertoires could contain abundant clonotypes contaminating from the bulk population. By day 5 rather than day 15, the secondary response had peaked, though it was weaker. A limited proportion of clonotypes was detected within both the CD4 and CD8 compartments.

On this clonotype itself: Its antigen remains unknown.

TCRdb used MiXCR to reprocess the 5' RACE reads, holding one entry per CDR3 protein. The sample carries some 260,000 distinct CDR3 sequences, approximately 5.2% recorded once. This TCR came from a young man who received the YFV17D yellow fever vaccine. Sequences were derived from CD4+ T cells sorted from PBMCs, sampled on the day of the yellow fever booster vaccination.

This CDR3 reads CASPEGGQGTGELFF. DNA of the CDR3: TGTGCCAGCCCCGAGGGGGGGCAGGGCACCGGGGAGCTGTTTTTT. V and J are TRBV11-2 and TRBJ2-2, with a tentative D call TRBD2 (7 bases). V dropped 8 bases and J dropped 4 bases, with 17 bases sitting between them. There are 15 residues in the CDR3. Germline V gene data show CDR1 as SGHAT and CDR2 as FQNNGV.